This is a list of T cell receptor beta chains from one sample in a study of cytotoxic CD8 clonotypes in ibrutinib-treated CLL. Libraries were prepared by immunoSEQ multiplex PCR; TCRdb keeps only in-frame clonotypes and omits some of them. The sample contains around 150,000 clones, around 84% of which appear only once. The sample in question was PBMCs, obtained after 36 months of ibrutinib treatment. These receptor sequences come from a human donor with chronic lymphocytic leukemia. Both conserved end residues are part of each CDR3. Some rows mark clone size as missing; the rest say once, few, many or name a class of expanded clone.

v_call,j_call,clone_size,cdr3_aa
TRBV6-5,TRBJ2-7,NA,CASSYKVRGSYEQYF
TRBV18,TRBJ1-6,once,CASSPGTGNNSPLHF
TRBV6-5,TRBJ1-5,NA,CASRRVSGLNQPQHF
TRBV5-4,TRBJ1-6,NA,CASSLAGGYSPLHF
TRBV6-1,TRBJ1-2,NA,CASRPHEANYGYTF
TRBV12-5,TRBJ1-5,NA,CASGLDVQPQHF
TRBV19,TRBJ1-2,NA,CASSTAGGYTF
TRBV21-1,TRBJ1-2,NA,CASCLAQANYGYTF
TRBV21-1,TRBJ2-7,once,CASSKADRYYEQYF
TRBV21-1,TRBJ2-7,NA,CASSTRRSYEQYF
TRBV15,TRBJ2-5,NA,CATSRDRAEETQYF
TRBV11-2,TRBJ2-7,NA,CASSRPTRGHEQYF
TRBV4-1,TRBJ2-1,NA,CASSQALAGGWDEQFF
TRBV5-4,TRBJ1-2,NA,CASSHPTETAYGYTF
TRBV19,TRBJ1-6,NA,CASSINWGADNSPLHF
TRBV6-1,TRBJ2-5,once,CASSERAARETQYF